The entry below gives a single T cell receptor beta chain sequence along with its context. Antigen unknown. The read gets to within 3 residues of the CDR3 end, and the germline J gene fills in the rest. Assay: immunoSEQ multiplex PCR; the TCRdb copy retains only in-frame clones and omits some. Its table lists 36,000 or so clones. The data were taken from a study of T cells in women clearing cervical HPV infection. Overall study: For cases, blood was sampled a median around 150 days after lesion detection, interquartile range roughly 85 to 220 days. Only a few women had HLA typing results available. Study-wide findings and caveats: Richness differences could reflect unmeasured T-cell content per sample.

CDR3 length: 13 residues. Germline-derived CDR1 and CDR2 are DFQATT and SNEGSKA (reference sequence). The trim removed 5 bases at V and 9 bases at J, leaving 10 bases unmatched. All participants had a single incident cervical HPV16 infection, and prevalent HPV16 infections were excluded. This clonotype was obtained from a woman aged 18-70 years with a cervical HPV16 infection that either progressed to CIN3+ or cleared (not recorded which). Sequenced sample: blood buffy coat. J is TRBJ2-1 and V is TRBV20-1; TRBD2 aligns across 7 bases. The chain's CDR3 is CSAAEFGGSEQFF. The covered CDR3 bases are TGCAGTGCTGCTGAGTTCGGGGGGAGTGAG.